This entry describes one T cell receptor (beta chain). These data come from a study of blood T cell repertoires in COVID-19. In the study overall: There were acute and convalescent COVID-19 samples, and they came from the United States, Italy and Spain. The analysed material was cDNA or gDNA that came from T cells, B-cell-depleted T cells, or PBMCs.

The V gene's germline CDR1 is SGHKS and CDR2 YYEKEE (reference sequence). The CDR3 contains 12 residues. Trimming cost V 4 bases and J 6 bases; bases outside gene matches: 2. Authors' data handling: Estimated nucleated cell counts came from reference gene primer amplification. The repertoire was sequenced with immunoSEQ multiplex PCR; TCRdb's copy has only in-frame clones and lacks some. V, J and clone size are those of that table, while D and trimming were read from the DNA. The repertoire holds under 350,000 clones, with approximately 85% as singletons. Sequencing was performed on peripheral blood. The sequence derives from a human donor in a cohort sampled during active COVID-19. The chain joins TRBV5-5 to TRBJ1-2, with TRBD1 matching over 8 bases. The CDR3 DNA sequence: TGTGCCAGCAGCCCGGACAGGGATGGCTACACCTTC. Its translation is CASSPDRDGYTF.